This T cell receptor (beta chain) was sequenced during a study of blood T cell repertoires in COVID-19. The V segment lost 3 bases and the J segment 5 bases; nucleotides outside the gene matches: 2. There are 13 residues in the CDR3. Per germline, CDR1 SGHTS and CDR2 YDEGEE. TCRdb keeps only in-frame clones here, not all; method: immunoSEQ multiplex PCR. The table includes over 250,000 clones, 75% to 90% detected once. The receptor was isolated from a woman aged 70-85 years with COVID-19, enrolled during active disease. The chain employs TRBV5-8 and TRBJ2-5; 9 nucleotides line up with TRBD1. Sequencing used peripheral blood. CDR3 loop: CASSYRGLETQYF. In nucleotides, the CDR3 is TGTGCCAGCAGCTACAGGGGGCTGGAGACCCAGTACTTC.